This T cell receptor beta chain is drawn from a study of T cells in Graves' hyperthyroidism and ophthalmopathy. Amplified TCR beta CDR3 regions derived from RNA transcripts. When the TCR CDR3 underwent first-round RT-PCR, the HTBI primer set was used. In TCRdb, the multiplex PCR reads were re-called with MiXCR into one record per CDR3 protein. The table shows some 340,000 distinct CDR3 sequences, with roughly an eighth occurring only once. Enrolled ophthalmopathy patients presented with a Clinical Activity Score of at least 3, a NOSPECS grade of at least 4, and disease duration under 3 months. Fresh 10 ml peripheral blood yielded PBMCs. Study conclusions and caveats: A 13 V-J model separated ophthalmopathy from stable hyperthyroidism.

About this clonotype itself: The antigen is unknown.

Germline V gene sequence: CDR1 LGHDT, CDR2 YNNKEL (reference sequence). V was pared by 4 bases and J by 4 bases, with 17 bases between. The CDR3 consists of 16 residues. This sequence was found in a woman aged 40 to 49 with Graves' ophthalmopathy. V and J are TRBV3-1 and TRBJ2-1, with D perhaps TRBD1 or TRBD2 (5 bases each). Sequenced material: blood. The CDR3 spells CASSPFVGVKYNEQFF. The CDR3 DNA reads TGTGCCAGCAGCCCCTTTGTGGGGGTGAAATACAATGAGCAGTTCTTC.